Sequencing of this T cell receptor (beta chain) was carried out in a study of blood T cell repertoires in COVID-19. On the study more broadly: From the United States, Italy and Spain came samples of acute and convalescent COVID-19. The analysed material was cDNA or gDNA that came from T cells, B-cell-depleted T cells, or PBMCs.

Using immunoSEQ multiplex PCR, the repertoire was profiled, and TCRdb retains in-frame clones only, with some absent. The sample has 180,000 or so clones, about 84% seen once. Individuals aged about 18 to 89 years were recruited from about two dozen US areas. Donors in Cohort 3 counted as recovered after two negative PCRs, clearance, or symptom resolution. The CDR3 contains 15 residues. CDR1 and CDR2 (germline): LNHDA, SQIVND (reference sequence). Trimming left V 5 bases short and J 1 base short, with 12 bases between. The rearrangement uses TRBV19 and TRBJ1-5, with D possibly matching TRBD1 (6 bases). This receptor was obtained from a woman aged 25 to 39 who had recovered from COVID-19. The sample taken for sequencing was PBMCs or T cells enriched from blood (not recorded which). CDR3 in amino acids: CASSPRGASNQPQHF. DNA of the CDR3: TGTGCCAGTAGTCCGCGGGGGGCGAGCAATCAGCCCCAGCATTTT.